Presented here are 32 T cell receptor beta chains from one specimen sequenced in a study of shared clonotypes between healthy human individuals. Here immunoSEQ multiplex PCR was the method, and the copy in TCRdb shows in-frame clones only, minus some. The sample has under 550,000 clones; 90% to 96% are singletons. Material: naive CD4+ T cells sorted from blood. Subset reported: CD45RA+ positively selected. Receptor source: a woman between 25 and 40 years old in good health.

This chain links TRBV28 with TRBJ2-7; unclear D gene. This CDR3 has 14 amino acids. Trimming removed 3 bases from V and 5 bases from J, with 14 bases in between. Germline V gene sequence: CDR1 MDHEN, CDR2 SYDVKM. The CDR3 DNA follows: TGTGCCAGCAGTTTCACGGGTTTTTCCCACGAGCAGTACTTC. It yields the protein CASSFTGFSHEQYF.

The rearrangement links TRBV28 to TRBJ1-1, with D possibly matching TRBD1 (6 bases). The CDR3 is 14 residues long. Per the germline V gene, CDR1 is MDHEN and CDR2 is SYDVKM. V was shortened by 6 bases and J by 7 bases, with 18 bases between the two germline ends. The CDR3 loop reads CASSLETQGFEAFF. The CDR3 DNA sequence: TGTGCCAGCAGCCTAGAGACCCAGGGGTTTGAAGCTTTCTTT.

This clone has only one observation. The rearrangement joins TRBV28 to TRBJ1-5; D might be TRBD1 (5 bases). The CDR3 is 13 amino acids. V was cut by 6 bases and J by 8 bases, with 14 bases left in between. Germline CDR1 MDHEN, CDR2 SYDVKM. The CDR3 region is CASREAGTEPQHF. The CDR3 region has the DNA TGTGCCAGCAGAGAAGCAGGGACGGAGCCCCAGCATTTT.

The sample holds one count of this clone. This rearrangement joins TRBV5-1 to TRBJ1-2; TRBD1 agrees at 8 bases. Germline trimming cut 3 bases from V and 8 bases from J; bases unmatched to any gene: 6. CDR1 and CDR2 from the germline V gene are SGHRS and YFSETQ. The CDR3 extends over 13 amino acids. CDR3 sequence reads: CASSSDRVMGYTF. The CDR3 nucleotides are TGCGCCAGCAGCTCGGACAGGGTAATGGGCTACACCTTC.

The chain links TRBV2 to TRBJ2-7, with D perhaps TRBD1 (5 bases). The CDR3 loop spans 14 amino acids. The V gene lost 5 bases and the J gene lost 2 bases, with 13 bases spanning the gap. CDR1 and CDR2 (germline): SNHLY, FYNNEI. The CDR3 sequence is CASSRTREPYEQYF. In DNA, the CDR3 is TGTGCCAGCAGTAGAACCAGGGAACCCTACGAGCAGTACTTC.

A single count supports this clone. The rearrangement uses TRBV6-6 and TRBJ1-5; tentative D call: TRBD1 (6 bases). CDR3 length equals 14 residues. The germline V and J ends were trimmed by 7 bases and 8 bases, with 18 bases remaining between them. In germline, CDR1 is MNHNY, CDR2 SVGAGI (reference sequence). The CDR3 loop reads CASNAQGLREPQHF. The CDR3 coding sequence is TGTGCCAGCAATGCTCAGGGGCTGAGGGAGCCCCAGCATTTT.

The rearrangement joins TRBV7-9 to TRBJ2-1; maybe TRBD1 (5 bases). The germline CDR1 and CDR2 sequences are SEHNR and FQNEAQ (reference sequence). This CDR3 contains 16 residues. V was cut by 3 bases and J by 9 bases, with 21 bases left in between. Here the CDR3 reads CASSFRPQIFRGEQFF. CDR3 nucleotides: TGTGCCAGCAGCTTTAGGCCCCAAATATTTAGGGGTGAGCAGTTCTTC.

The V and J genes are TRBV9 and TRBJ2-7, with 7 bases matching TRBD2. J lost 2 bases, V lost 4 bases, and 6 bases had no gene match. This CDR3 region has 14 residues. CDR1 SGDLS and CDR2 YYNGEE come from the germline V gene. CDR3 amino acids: CASSLAERAYEQYF. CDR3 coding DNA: TGTGCCAGCAGCCTAGCGGAGCGTGCCTACGAGCAGTACTTC.

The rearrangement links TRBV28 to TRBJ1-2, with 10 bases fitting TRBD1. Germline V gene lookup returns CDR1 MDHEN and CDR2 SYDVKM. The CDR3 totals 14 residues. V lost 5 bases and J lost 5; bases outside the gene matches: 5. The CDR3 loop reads CASSSGQGVYGYTF. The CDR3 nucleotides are TGTGCCAGCAGTAGCGGACAGGGGGTGTATGGCTACACCTTC.

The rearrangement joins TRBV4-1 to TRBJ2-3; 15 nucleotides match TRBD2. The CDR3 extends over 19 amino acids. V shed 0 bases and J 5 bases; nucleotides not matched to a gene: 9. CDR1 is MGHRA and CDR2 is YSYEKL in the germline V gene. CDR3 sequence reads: CASSQDSRTSGRAGDTQYF. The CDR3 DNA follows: TGCGCCAGCAGCCAAGATAGCAGGACTAGCGGGAGGGCCGGAGATACGCAGTATTTT.

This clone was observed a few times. The DNA of the CDR3 is TGTGCCAGCAGTTACTCGATTGGTCAGCCCCAGCATTTT. Translating gives CASSYSIGQPQHF. The V gene is TRBV6-5, the J gene TRBJ1-5, with D hard to call. With 0 bases removed from V and 6 bases from J, the gap between germline ends came to 6 bases. CDR1 and CDR2 from the germline V gene are MNHEY and SVGAGI. The CDR3 runs to 13 residues.

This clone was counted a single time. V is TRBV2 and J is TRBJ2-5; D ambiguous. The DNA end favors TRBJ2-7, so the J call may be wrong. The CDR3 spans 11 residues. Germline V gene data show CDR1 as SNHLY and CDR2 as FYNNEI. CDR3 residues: CASRIHYEQYF. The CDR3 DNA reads TGTGCCAGCAGGATACACTACGAGCAGTACTTC.

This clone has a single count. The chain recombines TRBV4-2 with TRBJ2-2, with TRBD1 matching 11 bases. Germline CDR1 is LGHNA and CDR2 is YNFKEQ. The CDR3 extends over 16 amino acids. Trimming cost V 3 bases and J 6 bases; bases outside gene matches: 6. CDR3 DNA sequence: TGTGCCAGCAGCCAGGCGGGGACAGGGGGTGCCGGGGAGCTGTTTTTT. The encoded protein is CASSQAGTGGAGELFF.

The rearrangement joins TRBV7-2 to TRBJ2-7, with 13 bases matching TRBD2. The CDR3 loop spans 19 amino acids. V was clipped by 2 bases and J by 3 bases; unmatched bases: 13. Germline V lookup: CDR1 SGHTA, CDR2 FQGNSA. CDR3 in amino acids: CASSLYGLAGVGNNYEQYF. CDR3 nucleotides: TGTGCCAGCAGCTTATACGGACTAGCGGGAGTCGGGAACAACTACGAGCAGTACTTC.

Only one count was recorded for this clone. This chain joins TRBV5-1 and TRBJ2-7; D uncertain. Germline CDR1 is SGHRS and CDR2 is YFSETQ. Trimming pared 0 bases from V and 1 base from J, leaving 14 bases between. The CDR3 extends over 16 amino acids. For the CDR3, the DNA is TGCGCCAGCAGCTTGGGTCTTGTTAGGGAATCCTACGAGCAGTACTTC. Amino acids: CASSLGLVRESYEQYF.

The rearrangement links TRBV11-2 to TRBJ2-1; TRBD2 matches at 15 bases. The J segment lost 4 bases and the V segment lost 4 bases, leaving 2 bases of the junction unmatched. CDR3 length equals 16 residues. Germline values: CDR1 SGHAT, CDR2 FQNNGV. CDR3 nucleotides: TGTGCCAGCAGCTCCGGACTAGCGGGAGGGTACAATGAGCAGTTCTTC. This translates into CASSSGLAGGYNEQFF.

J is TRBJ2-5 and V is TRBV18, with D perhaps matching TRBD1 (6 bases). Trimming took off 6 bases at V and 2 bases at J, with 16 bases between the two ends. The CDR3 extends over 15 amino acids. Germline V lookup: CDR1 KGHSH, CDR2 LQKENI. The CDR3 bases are TGTGCCAGCTCCTACCCGACAGGAAAACAAGAGACCCAGTACTTC. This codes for CASSYPTGKQETQYF.

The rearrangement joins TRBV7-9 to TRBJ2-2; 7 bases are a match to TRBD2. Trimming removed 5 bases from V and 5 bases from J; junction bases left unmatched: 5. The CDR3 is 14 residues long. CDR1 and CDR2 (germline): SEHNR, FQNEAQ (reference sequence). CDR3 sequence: CASSPTGGTGELFF. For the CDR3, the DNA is TGTGCCAGCAGCCCCACGGGGGGAACCGGGGAGCTGTTTTTT.

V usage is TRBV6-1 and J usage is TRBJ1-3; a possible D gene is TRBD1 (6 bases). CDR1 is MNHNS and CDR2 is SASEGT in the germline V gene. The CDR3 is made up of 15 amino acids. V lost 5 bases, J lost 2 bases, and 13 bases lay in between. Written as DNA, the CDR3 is TGTGCCAGCAGTAATATACAGGGAACTGGAAACACCATATATTTT. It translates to CASSNIQGTGNTIYF.

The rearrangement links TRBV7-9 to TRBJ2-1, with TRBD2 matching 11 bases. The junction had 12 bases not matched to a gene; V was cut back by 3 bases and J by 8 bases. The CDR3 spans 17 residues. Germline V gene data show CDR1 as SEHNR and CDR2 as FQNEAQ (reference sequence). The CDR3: CASSFHSGGTSGDEQFF. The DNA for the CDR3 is TGTGCCAGCAGCTTCCACTCAGGCGGGACTAGCGGCGATGAGCAGTTCTTC.

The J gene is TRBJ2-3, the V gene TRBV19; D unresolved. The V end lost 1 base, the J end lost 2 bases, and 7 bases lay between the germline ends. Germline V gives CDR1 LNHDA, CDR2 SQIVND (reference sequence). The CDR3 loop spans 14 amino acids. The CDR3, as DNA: TGTGCCAGTAGTATAGGGCAGCCCACAGATACGCAGTATTTT. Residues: CASSIGQPTDTQYF.

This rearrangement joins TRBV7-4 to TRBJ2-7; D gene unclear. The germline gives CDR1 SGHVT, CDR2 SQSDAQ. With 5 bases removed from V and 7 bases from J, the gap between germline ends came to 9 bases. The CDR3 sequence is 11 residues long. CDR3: CASSNRVEQYF. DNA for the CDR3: TGTGCCAGCAGCAACAGAGTTGAGCAGTACTTC.

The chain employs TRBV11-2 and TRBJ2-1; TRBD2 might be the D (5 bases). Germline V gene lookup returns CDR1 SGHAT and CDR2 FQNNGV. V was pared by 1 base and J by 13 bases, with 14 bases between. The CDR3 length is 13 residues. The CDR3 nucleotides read TGTGCCAGCAGCTTAGGTCCCGCTAGCAGCCAGTTCTTC. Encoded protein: CASSLGPASSQFF.

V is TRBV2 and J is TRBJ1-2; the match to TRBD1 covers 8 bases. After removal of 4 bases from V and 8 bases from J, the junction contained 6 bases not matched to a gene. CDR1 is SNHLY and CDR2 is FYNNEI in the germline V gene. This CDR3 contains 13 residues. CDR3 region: CASSAGGTMGYTF. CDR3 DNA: TGTGCCAGCAGTGCAGGGGGCACAATGGGCTACACCTTC.

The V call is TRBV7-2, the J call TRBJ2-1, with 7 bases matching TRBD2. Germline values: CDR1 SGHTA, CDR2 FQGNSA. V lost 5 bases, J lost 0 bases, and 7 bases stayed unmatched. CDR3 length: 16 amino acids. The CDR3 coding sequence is TGTGCCAGCAGCCAGCTAGCGGACCACTCCTACAATGAGCAGTTCTTC. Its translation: CASSQLADHSYNEQFF.

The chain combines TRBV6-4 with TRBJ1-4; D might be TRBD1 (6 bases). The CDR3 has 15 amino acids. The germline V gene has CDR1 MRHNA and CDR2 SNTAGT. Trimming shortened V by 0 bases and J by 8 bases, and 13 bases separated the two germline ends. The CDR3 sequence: CASSDSPGAGEKLFF. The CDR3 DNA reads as TGTGCCAGCAGTGACTCTCCAGGGGCAGGGGAAAAACTGTTTTTT.

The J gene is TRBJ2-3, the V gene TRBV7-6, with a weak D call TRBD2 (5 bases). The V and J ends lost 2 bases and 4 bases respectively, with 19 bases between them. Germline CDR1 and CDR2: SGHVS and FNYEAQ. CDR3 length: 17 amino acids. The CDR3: CASSLTGFRDSPDTQYF. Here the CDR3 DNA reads TGTGCCAGCAGCTTAACGGGTTTTCGGGATAGCCCAGATACGCAGTATTTT.

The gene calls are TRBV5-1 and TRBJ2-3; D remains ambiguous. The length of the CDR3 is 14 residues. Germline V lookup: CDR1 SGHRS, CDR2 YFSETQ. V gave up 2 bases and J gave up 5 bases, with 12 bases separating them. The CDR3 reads CASSFGVALDTQYF. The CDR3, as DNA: TGCGCCAGCAGCTTTGGGGTAGCTTTAGATACGCAGTATTTT.

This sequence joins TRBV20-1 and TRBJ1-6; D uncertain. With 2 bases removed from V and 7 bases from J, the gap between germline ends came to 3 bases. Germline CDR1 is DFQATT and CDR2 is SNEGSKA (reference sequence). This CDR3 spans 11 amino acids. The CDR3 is CSARPNSPLHF. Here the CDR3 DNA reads TGCAGTGCTAGACCCAATTCACCCCTCCACTTT.

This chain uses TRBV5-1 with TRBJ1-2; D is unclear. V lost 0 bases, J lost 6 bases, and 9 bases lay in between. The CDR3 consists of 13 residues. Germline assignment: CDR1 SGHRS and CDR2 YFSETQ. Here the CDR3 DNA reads TGCGCCAGCAGCTTGGGATCCGGGGATGGCTACACCTTC. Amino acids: CASSLGSGDGYTF.

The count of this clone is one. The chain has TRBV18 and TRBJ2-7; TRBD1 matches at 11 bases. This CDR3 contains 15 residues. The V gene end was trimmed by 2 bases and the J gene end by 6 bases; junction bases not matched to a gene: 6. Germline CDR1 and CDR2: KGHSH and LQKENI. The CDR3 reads CASSPGQGATGEQYF. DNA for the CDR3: TGTGCCAGCTCACCAGGACAGGGGGCAACTGGCGAGCAGTACTTC.

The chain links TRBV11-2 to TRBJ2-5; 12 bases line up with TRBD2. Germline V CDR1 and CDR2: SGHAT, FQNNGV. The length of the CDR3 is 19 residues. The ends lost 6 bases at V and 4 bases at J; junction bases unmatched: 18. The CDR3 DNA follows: TGTGCCAGCAGTTCCTTAATAGGGCTAGCGGGAGGGGAAGGAGAGACCCAGTACTTC. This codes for CASSSLIGLAGGEGETQYF.